A selection of T cell receptor beta chains follows, all from one sample in a study of blood T cell repertoires in COVID-19. TCRdb keeps only in-frame clones here, not all; method: immunoSEQ multiplex PCR. The sample has approximately 250,000 clones; around nine tenths are singletons. The sequencing sample was made of peripheral blood. The receptor source for this set is a woman in her sixties who had recovered from COVID-19. Each CDR3 is given with its conserved first and last residue. A D gene is named only where the DNA matches it firmly. Part of the rows lack a size; the others show once, few, many or a class for expanded clones.

NA | TRBJ2-2 | NA | TRBV19 | TGTGCCAGTAGTACGAGCGGGCTCCCGAACACCGGGGAGCTGTTTTTT | CASSTSGLPNTGELFF
NA | TRBJ2-5 | few | TRBV5-1 | TGCGCCAGCAGCTTGTACCAGGGGGGAGAGACCCAGTACTTC | CASSLYQGGETQYF
TRBD2 | TRBJ2-3 | NA | TRBV4-1 | TGCGCCAGCAGCCAAGAATGGTCTAGCGGGGGTAGCACAGATACGCAGTATTTT | CASSQEWSSGGSTDTQYF
NA | TRBJ1-6 | NA | TRBV7-2 | TGTGCCAGCAGCTTATTGGTGGGGCAGTTAGAGTCACCCCTCCACTTT | CASSLLVGQLESPLHF
TRBD2 | TRBJ2-1 | NA | TRBV5-6 | TGTGCCAGCAGCCTCGCCTCAGCGGGGGGGCGTAATGAGCAGTTCTTC | CASSLASAGGRNEQFF
NA | TRBJ1-4 | few | TRBV11-2 | TGTGCCAGCAGCTTAACGCTCGGGGAAAAACTGTTTTTT | CASSLTLGEKLFF
TRBD1 | TRBJ2-5 | once | TRBV5-1 | TGCGCCAGCAGATCGGGGCTGTCAGGGGGCCTTAGAAGCCAAGAGACCCAGTACTTC | CASRSGLSGGLRSQETQYF
NA | TRBJ1-1 | NA | TRBV10-3 | TGTGCCATCAACAGGGATTTGAACACTGAAGCTTTCTTT | CAINRDLNTEAFF
NA | TRBJ1-2 | NA | TRBV11-2 | TGTGCCAGCAGCTTCGGTTACCAGGGGCCCACTGCGGTGAGCTATGGCTACACCTTC | CASSFGYQGPTAVSYGYTF
NA | TRBJ1-2 | NA | TRBV12-3/TRBV12-4 | TGTGCCAGCAGTTCCTCCGGCTATGGCTACACCTTC | CASSSSGYGYTF
NA | TRBJ1-2 | NA | TRBV6-5 | TGTGCCAGCAGGAGAGGAGACGGCTACACCTTC | CASRRGDGYTF
TRBD1 | TRBJ1-2 | NA | TRBV7-2 | TGTGCCAGCAGCACGGGACAGCGATACTATGGCTACACCTTC | CASSTGQRYYGYTF
TRBD2 | TRBJ2-5 | NA | TRBV9 | TGTGCCAGCAGCGTAGACCGAGCGGGGGGGCTTCAAGAGACCCAGTACTTC | CASSVDRAGGLQETQYF
NA | TRBJ1-1 | NA | TRBV28 | TGTGCCAGCTCGAGGGGGGGCATGAACACTGAAGCTTTCTTT | CASSRGGMNTEAFF
TRBD1 | TRBJ2-5 | NA | TRBV5-4 | TGTGCCAGCAGCCCCGGCCGGGACAGAGAGACCCAGTACTTC | CASSPGRDRETQYF